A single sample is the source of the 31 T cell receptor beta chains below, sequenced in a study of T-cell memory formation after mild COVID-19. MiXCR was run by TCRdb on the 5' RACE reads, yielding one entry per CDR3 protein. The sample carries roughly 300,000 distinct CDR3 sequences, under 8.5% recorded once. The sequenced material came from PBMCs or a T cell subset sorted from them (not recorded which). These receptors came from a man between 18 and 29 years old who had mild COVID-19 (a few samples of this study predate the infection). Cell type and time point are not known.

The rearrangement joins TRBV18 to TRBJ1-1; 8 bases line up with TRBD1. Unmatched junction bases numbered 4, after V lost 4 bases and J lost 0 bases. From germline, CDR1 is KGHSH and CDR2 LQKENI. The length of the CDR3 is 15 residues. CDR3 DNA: TGTGCCAGCTCACTCCTCAGGGGGCTGAACACTGAAGCTTTCTTT. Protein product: CASSLLRGLNTEAFF.

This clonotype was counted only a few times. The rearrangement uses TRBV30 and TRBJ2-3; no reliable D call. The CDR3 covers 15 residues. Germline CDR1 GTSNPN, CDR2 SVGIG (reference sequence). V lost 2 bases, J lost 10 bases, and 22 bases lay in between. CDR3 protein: CAWSSGGLNRYAQYF. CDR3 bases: TGTGCCTGGAGTTCAGGCGGCCTGAACAGATACGCGCAGTATTTT.

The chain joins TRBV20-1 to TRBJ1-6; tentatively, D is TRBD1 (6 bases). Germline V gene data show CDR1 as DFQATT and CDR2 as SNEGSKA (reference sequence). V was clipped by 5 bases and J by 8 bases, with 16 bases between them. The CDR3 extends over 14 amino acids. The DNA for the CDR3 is TGCAGTGCTCTAGAGGGCAGGGGATATTCACCCCTCCACTTT. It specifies CSALEGRGYSPLHF.

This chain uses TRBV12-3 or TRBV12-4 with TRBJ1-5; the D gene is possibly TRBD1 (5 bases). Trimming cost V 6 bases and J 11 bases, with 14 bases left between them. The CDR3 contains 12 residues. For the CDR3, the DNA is TGTGCCAGCAGATCCGGGGGGACGGCCCAGCATTTT. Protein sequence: CASRSGGTAQHF.

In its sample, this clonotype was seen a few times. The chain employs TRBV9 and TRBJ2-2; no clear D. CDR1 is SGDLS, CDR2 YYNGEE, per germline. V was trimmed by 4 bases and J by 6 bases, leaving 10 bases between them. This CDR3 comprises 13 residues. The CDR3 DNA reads TGTGCCAGCAGCCCAAATCCGTCCGGGGAGCTGTTTTTT. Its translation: CASSPNPSGELFF.

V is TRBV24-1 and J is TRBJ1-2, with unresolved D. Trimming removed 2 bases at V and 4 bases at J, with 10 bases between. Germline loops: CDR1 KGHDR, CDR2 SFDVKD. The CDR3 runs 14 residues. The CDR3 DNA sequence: TGTGCCACCAGTGATTCGAACCGGGTCTATGGCTACACCTTC. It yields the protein CATSDSNRVYGYTF.

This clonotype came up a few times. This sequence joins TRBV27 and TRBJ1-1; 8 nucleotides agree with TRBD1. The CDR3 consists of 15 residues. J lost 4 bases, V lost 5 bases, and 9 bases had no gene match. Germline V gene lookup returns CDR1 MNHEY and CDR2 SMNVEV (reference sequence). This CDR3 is CASSPIPGGFTEAFF. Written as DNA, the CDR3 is TGTGCCAGCAGTCCGATCCCAGGGGGCTTCACTGAAGCTTTCTTT.

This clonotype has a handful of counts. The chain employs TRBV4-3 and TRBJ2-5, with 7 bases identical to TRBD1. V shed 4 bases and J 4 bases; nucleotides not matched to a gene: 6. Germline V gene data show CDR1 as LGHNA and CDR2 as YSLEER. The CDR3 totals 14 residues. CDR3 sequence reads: CASSLNRGGETQYF. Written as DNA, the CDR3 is TGCGCCAGCAGCCTTAACAGGGGCGGAGAGACCCAGTACTTC.

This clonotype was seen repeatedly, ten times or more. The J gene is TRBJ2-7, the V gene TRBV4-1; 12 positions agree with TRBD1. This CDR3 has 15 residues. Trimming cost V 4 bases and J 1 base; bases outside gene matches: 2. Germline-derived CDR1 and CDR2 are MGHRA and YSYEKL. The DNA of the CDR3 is TGCGCCAGCAGCCGGGGACAGGGGGCGTCCTACGAGCAGTACTTC. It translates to CASSRGQGASYEQYF.

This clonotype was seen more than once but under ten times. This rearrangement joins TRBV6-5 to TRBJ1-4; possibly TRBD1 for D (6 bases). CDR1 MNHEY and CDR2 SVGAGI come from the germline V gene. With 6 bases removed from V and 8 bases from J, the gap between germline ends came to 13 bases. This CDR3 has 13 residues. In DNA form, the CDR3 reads TGTGCCAGCAGGACAGGTTTATGGGAAAAACTGTTTTTT. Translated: CASRTGLWEKLFF.

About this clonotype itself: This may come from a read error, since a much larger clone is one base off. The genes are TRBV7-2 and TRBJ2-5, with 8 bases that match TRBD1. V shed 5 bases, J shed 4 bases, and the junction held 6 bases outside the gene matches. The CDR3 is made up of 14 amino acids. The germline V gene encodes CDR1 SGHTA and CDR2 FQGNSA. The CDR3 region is CTSSDTGGLETQYF. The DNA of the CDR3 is TGTACCAGCAGCGATACAGGGGGTTTAGAGACCCAGTACTTC.

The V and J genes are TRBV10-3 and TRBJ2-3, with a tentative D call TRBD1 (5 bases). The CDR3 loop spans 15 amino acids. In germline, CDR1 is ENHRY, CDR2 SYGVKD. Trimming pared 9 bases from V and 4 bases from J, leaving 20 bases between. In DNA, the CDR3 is TGTGCCATTGGGTCGACAGACAACCTCGCAGATACGCAGTATTTT. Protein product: CAIGSTDNLADTQYF.

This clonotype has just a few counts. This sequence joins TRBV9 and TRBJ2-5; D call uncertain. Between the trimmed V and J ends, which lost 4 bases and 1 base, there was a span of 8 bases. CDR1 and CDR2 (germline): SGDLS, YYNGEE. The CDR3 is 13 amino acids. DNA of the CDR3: TGTGCCAGCAGCTTTCGGGCCCAAGAGACCCAGTACTTC. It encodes CASSFRAQETQYF.

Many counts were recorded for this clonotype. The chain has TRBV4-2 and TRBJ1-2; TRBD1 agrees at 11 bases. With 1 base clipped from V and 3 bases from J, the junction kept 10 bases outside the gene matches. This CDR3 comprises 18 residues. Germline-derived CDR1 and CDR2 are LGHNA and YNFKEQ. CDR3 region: CASSQVGRTGGFYYGYTF. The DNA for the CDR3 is TGTGCCAGCAGCCAAGTGGGAAGGACAGGGGGCTTTTACTATGGCTACACCTTC.

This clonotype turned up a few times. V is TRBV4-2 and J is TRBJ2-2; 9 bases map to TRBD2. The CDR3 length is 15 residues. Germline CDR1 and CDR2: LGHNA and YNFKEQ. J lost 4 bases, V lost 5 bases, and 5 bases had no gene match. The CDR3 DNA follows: TGTGCCAGCAGCTCGCGGGAGGGTCTCACCGGGGAGCTGTTTTTT. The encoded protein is CASSSREGLTGELFF.

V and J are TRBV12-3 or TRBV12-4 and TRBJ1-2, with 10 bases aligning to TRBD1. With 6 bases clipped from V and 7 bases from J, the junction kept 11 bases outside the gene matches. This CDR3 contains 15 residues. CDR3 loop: CASSRSGTGVSGYTF. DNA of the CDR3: TGTGCCAGCAGCCGGTCGGGGACAGGGGTTAGTGGCTACACCTTC.

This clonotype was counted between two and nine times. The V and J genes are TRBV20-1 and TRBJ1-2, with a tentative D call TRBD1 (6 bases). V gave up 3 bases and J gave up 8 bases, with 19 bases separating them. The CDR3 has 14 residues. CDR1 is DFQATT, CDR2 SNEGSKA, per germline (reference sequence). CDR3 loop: CSASRGTWDFGYTF. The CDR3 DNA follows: TGCAGTGCTAGCCGCGGGACATGGGATTTCGGCTACACCTTC.

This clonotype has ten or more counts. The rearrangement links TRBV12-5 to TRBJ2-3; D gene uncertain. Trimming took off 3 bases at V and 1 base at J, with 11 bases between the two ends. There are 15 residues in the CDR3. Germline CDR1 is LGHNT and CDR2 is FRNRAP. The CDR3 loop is CASGFSRLRTDTQYF. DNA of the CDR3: TGTGCTAGTGGTTTTTCGCGGTTACGCACAGATACGCAGTATTTT.

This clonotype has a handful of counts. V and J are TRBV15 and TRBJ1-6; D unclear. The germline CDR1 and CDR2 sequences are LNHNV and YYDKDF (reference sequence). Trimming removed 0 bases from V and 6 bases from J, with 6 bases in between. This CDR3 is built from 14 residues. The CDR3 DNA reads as TGTGCCACCAGCAGAGACGCCCGTAATTCACCCCTCCACTTT. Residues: CATSRDARNSPLHF.

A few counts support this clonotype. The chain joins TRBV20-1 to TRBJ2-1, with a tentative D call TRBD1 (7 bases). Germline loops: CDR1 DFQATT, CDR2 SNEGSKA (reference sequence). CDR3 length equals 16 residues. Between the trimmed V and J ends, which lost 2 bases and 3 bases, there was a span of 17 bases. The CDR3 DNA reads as TGCAGTGCTAGACCCCAACAGGGGACTTACTACAATGAGCAGTTCTTC. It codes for CSARPQQGTYYNEQFF.

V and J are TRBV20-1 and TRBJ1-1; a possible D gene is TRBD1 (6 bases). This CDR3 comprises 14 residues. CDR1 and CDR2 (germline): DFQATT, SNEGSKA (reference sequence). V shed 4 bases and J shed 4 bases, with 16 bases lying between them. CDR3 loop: CSAIRGQGSTEAFF. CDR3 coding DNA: TGCAGTGCTATTCGGGGGCAGGGGAGCACTGAAGCTTTCTTT.

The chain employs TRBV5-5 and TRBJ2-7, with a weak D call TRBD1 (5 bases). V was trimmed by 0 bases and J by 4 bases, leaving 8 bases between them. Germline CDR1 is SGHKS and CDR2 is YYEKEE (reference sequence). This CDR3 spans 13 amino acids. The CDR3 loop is CASSLVAGYEQYV. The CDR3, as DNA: TGTGCCAGCAGCTTGGTGGCAGGGTACGAGCAGTACGTC.

For the CDR3, the DNA is TGTGCCAGCGGACCGTTCGCGAACTACGAGCAGTACTTC. Translation: CASGPFANYEQYF. The chain combines TRBV7-6 with TRBJ2-7; no firm D call. The CDR3 is 13 amino acids. From germline, CDR1 is SGHVS and CDR2 FNYEAQ. V dropped 8 bases and J dropped 3 bases, with 14 bases sitting between them.

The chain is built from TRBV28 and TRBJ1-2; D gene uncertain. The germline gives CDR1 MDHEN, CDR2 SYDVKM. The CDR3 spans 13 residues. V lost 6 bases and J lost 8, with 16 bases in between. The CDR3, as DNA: TGTGCCAGCAGAAAATCAGGAAGCTACGGCTACACCTTC. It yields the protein CASRKSGSYGYTF.

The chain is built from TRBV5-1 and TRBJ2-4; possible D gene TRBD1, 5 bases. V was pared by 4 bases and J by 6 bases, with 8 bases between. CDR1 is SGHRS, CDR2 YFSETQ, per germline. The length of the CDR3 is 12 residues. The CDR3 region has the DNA TGCGCCAGCAGCAGGGGTAGAAACATTCAGTACTTC. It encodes CASSRGRNIQYF.

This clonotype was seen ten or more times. The CDR3 DNA reads as TGTGCCAGCAGCCCATGGGGGGCAGGGATCAATGAGCAGTTCTTC. This sequence encodes CASSPWGAGINEQFF. The genes are TRBV9 and TRBJ2-1; D tentatively reads TRBD1 or TRBD2 (6 bases each). This CDR3 comprises 15 residues. The V gene lost 4 bases and the J gene lost 6 bases, with 17 bases spanning the gap. Germline V gene lookup returns CDR1 SGDLS and CDR2 YYNGEE.

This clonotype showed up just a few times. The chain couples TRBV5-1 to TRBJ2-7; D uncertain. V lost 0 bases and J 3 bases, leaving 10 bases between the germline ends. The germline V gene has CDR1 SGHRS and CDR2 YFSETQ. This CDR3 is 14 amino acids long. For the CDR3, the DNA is TGCGCCAGCAGCTTGGTAGGTGCGATCTACGAGCAGTACTTC. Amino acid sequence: CASSLVGAIYEQYF.

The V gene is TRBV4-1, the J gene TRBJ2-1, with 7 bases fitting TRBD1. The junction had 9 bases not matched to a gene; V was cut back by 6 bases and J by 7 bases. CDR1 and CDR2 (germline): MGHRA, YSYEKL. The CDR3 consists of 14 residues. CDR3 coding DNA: TGCGCCAGCAGACAACCGACAGGGAAGAATGAGCAGTTCTTC. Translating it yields CASRQPTGKNEQFF.

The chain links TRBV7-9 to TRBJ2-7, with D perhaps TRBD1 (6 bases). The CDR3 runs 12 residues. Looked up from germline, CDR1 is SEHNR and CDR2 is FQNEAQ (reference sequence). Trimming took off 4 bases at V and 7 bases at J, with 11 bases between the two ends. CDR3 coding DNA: TGTGCCAGCAGCTCCGGGACACAGGAGCAGTACTTC. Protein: CASSSGTQEQYF.

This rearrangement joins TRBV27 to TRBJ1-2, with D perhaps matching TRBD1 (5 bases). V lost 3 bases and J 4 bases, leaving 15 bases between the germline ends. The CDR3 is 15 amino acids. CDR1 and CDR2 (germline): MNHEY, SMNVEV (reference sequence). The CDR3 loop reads CASSLREGYSYGYTF. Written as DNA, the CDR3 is TGTGCCAGCAGTTTGCGGGAGGGGTATAGCTATGGCTACACCTTC.

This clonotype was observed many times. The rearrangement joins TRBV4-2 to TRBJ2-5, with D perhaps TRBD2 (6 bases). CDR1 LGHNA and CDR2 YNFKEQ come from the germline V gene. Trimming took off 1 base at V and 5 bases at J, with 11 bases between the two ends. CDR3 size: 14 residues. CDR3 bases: TGTGCCAGCAGCCAAGGGTCGGCGGGGGAGACCCAGTACTTC. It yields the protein CASSQGSAGETQYF.